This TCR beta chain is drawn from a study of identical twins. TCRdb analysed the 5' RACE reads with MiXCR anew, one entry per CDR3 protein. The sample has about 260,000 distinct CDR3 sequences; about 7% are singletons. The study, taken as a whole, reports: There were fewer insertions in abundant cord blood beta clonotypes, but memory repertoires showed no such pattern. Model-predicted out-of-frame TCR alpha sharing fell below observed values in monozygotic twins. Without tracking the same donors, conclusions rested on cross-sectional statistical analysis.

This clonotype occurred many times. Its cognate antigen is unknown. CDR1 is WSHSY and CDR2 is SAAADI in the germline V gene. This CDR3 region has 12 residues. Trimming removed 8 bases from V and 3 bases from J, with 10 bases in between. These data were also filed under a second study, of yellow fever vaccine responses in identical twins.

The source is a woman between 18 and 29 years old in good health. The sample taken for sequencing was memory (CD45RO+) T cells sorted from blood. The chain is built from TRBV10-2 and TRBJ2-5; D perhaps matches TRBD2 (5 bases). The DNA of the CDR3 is TGCGCCAGCGGGAGTTGGGAAGAGACCCAGTACTTC. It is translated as CASGSWEETQYF.